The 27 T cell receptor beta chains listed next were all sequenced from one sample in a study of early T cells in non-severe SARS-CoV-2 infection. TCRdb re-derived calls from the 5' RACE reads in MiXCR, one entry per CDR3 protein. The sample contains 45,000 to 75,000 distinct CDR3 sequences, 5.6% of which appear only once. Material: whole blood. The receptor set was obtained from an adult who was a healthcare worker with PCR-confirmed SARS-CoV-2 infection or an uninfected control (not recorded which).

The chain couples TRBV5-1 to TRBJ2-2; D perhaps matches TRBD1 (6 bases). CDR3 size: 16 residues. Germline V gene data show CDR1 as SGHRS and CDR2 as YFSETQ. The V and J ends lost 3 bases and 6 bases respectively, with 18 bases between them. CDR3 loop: CASSSRQVRDPGELFF. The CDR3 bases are TGCGCCAGCAGCTCTCGACAGGTTAGGGATCCCGGGGAGCTGTTTTTT.

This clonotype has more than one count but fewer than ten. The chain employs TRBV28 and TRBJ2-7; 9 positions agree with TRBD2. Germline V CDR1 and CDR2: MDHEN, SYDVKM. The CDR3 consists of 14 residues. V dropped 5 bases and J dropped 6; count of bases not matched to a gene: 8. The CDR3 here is CASSSVAGVGEQYF. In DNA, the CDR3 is TGTGCCAGCAGTAGTGTAGCGGGAGTTGGCGAGCAGTACTTC.

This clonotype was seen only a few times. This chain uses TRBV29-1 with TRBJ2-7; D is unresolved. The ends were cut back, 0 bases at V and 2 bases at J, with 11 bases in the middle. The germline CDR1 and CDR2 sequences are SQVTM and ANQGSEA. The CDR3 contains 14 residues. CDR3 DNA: TGCAGCGTTGAAGATCCAGAGGAACCCTACGAGCAGTACTTC. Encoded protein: CSVEDPEEPYEQYF.

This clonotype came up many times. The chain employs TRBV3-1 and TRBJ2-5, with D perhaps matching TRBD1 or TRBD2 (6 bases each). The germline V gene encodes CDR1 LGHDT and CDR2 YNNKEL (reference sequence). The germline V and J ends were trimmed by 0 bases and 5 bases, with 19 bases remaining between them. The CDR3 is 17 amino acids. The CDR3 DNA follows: TGTGCCAGCAGCCAAGATTTGGGACGGGGGCCGGTTGAGACCCAGTACTTC. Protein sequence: CASSQDLGRGPVETQYF.

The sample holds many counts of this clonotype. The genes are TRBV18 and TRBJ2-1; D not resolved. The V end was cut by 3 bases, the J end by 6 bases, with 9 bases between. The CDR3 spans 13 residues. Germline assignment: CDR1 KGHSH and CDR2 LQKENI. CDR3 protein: CASSPYRINEQFF. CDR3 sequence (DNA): TGTGCCAGCTCACCGTACCGGATCAATGAGCAGTTCTTC.

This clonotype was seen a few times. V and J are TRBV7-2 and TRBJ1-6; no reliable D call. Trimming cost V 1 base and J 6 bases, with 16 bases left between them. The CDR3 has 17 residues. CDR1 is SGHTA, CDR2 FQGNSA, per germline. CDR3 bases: TGTGCCAGCAGCTTAGTGGCAGTGGGGTTCAGTAATTCACCCCTCCACTTT. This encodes CASSLVAVGFSNSPLHF.

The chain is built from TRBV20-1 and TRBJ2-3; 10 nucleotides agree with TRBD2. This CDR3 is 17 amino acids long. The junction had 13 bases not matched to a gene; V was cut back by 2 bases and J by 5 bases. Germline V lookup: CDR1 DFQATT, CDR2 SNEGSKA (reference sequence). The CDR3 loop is CSARSGLAASQGDTQYF. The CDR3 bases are TGCAGTGCTAGATCCGGACTAGCGGCCTCACAAGGAGATACGCAGTATTTT.

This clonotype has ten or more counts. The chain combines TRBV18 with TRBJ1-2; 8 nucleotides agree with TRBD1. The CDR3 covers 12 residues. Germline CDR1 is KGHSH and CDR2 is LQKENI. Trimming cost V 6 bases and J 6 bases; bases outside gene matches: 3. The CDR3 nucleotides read TGTGCCAGCTCGAAGGGACAGGATGGCTACACCTTC. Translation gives CASSKGQDGYTF.

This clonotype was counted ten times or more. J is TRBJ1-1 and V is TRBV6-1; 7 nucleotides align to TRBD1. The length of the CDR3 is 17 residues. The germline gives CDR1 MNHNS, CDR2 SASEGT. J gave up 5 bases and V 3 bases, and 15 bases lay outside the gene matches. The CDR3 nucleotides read TGTGCCAGCAGTGACTGGACAGGATCCACCCTGGGTACTGAAGCTTTCTTT. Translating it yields CASSDWTGSTLGTEAFF.

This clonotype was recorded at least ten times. CDR3 loop: CAWSLFSGGHTDTQYF. The CDR3 coding sequence is TGTGCCTGGAGCCTATTTAGCGGGGGGCACACAGATACGCAGTATTTT. V gene TRBV30 combines with J gene TRBJ2-3; TRBD2 matches 10 bases. With V trimmed by 3 bases and J by 2 bases, 8 bases remained unmatched. CDR1 GTSNPN and CDR2 SVGIG come from the germline V gene (reference sequence). The CDR3 consists of 16 residues.

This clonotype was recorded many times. CDR3 DNA sequence: TGTGCCAGCAGCCGCTCAAAGGACACTGAAGCTTTCTTT. It translates to CASSRSKDTEAFF. The V call is TRBV7-2, the J call TRBJ1-1; D remains unclear. With 5 bases removed from V and 3 bases from J, the gap between germline ends came to 10 bases. Germline CDR1 SGHTA, CDR2 FQGNSA. The CDR3 sequence is 13 residues long.

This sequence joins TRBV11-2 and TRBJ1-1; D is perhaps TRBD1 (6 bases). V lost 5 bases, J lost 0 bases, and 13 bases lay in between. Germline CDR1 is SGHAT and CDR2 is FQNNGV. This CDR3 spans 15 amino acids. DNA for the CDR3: TGTGCCAGCAGCGGGTGGACAGTAATGAACACTGAAGCTTTCTTT. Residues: CASSGWTVMNTEAFF.

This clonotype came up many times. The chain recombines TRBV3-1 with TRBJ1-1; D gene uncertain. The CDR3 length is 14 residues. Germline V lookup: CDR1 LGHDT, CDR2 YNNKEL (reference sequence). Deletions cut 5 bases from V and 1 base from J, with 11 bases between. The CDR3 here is CASSSLGSNTEAFF. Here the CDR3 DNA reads TGTGCCAGCAGCAGCTTAGGGTCGAACACTGAAGCTTTCTTT.

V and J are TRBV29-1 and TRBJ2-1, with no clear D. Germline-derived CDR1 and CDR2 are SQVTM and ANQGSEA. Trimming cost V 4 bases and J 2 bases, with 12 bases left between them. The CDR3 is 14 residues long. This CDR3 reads CSVGAGRTYNEQFF. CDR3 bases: TGCAGCGTTGGGGCAGGCCGAACCTACAATGAGCAGTTCTTC.

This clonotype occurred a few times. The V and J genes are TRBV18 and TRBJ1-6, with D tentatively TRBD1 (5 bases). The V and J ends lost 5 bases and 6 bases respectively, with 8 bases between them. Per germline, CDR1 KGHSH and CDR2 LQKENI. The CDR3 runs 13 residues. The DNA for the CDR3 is TGTGCCAGCTCAGCGGGGGTTAATTCACCCCTCCACTTT. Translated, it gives CASSAGVNSPLHF.

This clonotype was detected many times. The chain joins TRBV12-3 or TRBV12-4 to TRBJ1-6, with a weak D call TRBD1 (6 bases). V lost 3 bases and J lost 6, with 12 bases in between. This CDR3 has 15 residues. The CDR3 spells CASSLGGSGNSPLHF. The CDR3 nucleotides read TGTGCCAGCAGTTTGGGGGGCTCTGGTAATTCACCCCTCCACTTT.

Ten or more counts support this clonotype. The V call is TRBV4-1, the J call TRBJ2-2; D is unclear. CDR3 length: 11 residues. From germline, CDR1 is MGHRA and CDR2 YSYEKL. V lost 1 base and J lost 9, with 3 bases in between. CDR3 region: CASSQARELFF. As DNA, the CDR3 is TGCGCCAGCAGCCAAGCGAGGGAGCTGTTTTTT.

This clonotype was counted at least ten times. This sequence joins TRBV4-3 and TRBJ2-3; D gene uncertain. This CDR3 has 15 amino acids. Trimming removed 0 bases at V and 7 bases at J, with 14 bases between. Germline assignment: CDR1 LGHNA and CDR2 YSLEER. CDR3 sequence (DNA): TGCGCCAGCAGCCAAGAGGACGCCGTCCTAAATACGCAGTATTTT. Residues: CASSQEDAVLNTQYF.

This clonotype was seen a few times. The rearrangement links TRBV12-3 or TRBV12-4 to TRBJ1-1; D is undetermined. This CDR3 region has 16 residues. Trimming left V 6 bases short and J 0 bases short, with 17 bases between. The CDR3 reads CASSPRRLELNTEAFF. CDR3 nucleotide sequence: TGTGCCAGCAGCCCCCGCCGGCTCGAGTTGAACACTGAAGCTTTCTTT.

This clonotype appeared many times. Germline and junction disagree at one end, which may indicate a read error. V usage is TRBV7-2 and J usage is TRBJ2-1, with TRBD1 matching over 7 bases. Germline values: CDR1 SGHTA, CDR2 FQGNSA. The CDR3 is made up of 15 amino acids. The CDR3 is CASNLPGQHYNEQFF. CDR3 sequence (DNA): TGTGCCAGCAACTTACCGGGACAGCACTACAATGAGCAGTTCTTC.

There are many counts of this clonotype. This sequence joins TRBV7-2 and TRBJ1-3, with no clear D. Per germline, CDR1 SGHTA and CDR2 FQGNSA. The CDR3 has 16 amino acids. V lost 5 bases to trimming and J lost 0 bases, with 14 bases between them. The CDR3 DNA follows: TGTGCCAGCAGCCCCCAAGGGCTCTCCTCTGGAAACACCATATATTTT. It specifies CASSPQGLSSGNTIYF.

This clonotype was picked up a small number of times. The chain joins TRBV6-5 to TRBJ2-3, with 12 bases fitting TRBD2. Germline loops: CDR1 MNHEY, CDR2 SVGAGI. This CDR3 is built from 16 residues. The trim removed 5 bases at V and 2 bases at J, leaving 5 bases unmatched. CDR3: CASSRTSGTFTDTQYF. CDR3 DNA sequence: TGTGCCAGCAGTAGGACTAGCGGGACCTTCACAGATACGCAGTATTTT.

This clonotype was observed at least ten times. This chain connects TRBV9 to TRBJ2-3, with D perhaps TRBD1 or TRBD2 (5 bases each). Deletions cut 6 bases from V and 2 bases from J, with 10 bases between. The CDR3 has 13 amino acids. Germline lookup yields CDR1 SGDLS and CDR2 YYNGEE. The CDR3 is CASNPGTTDTQYF. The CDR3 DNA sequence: TGTGCCAGCAACCCTGGGACCACAGATACGCAGTATTTT.

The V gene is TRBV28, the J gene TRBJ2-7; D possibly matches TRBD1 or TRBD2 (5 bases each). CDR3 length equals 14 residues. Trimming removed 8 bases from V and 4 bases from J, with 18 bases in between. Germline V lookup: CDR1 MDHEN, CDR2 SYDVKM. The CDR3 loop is CASHLAGQGYEQYF. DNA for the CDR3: TGTGCCAGCCATCTCGCGGGCCAGGGTTACGAGCAGTACTTC. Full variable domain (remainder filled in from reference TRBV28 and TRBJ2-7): DVKVTQSSRYLVKRTGEKVFLECVQDMDHENMFWYRQDPGLGLRLIYFSYDVKMKEKGDIPEGYSVSREKKERFSLILESASTNQTSMYLCASHLAGQGYEQYFGPGTRLTVT.

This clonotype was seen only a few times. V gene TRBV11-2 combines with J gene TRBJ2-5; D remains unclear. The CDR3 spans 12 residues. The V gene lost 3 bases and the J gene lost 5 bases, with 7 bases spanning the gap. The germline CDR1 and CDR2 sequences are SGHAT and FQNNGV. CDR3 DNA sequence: TGTGCCAGCAGCTTGATAACGGAGACCCAGTACTTC. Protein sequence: CASSLITETQYF.

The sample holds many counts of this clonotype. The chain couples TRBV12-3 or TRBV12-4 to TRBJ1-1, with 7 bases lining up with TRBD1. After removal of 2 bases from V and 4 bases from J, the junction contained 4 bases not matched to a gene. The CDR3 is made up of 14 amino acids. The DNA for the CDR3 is TGTGCCAGCAGTTTAACAGGGGAATTCACTGAAGCTTTCTTT. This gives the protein CASSLTGEFTEAFF.

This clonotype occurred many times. For the CDR3, the DNA is TGCGCCAGCAACCGCTTCTGGGACAGGGGCCCCGACTATGGCTACACCTTC. Translated, it gives CASNRFWDRGPDYGYTF. The chain recombines TRBV5-1 with TRBJ1-2, with 10 bases fitting TRBD1. After removal of 6 bases from V and 3 bases from J, the junction contained 14 bases not matched to a gene. Germline V CDR1 and CDR2: SGHRS, YFSETQ. This CDR3 region has 17 residues.